Presented here are 5 T cell receptor beta chains from one specimen sequenced in a study of T cell repertoires in cytomegalovirus infection. TCRdb fed the reads into MiXCR, producing one record per CDR3 protein. Of approximately 500,000 distinct CDR3 sequences in the sample, around 35% were seen once. These receptors' targets are unknown. This specimen was cultured PBMCs, taken from culture after CMV antigen stimulation. The receptors stem from a human donor in good health (CMV status not recorded). Some clones in this sample may be carry-over from other donors' samples.

Concerning this clonotype itself: Being one base from a much bigger clone, this may be a read error. In DNA form, the CDR3 reads TGTGCCAGCAGCTGGGGGAAGTCCTACAATGAGCAGTTCTTC. Amino acids: CASSWGKSYNEQFF. The J gene is TRBJ2-1, the V gene TRBV5-4; possibly TRBD1 or TRBD2 for D (5 bases each). Germline V gene lookup returns CDR1 SGHNT and CDR2 YYREEE (reference sequence). The CDR3 has 14 amino acids. V lost 3 bases and J lost 1, with 8 bases in between.

With regard to this clonotype: One end of the junction is discordant with germline, which a read error may explain. The chain carries TRBV12-3 or TRBV12-4 and TRBJ2-1; TRBD1 agrees at 7 bases. The CDR3 totals 13 residues. The chain's CDR3 is CASSLNGATGPLF. Written as DNA, the CDR3 is TGTGCCAGCAGTTTAAACGGAGCGACAGGGCCTCTCTTC.

The DNA of the CDR3 is TGTGCCAGCAGCACACCCCCGACAGATACGCAGTATTTT. This translates into CASSTPPTDTQYF. The chain joins TRBV6-6 to TRBJ2-3; D unclear. V was shortened by 6 bases and J by 3 bases, with 10 bases between the two germline ends. The CDR3 length is 13 residues. Germline CDR1 MNHNY, CDR2 SVGAGI (reference sequence).

The chain joins TRBV6-1 to TRBJ2-1; 9 nucleotides agree with TRBD2. Trimming cost V 8 bases and J 5 bases; bases outside gene matches: 10. Looked up from germline, CDR1 is MNHNS and CDR2 is SASEGT. The CDR3 has 15 residues. The DNA of the CDR3 is TGTGCCAGCGGGGTCTTTGCGGGAGGGCACAATGAGCAGTTCTTC. It yields the protein CASGVFAGGHNEQFF.

The gene calls are TRBV11-1 and TRBJ2-7, with D perhaps TRBD1 or TRBD2 (5 bases each). The CDR3 contains 14 residues. Trimming took 3 bases from V and 5 from J, leaving 14 bases between them. The germline CDR1 and CDR2 sequences are SGHAT and FQDESV (reference sequence). For the CDR3, the DNA is TGTGCCAGCAGCTTCCGCGAGGGACCCGACGAGCAGTACTTC. Translated, it gives CASSFREGPDEQYF.